Detailed here is one T cell receptor (beta chain). This clonotype was counted ten times or more. No antigen is known for it. The input lacks base qualities; no much larger clone sits a single base away. Looking up the germline V gene yields CDR1 MGHRA and CDR2 YSYEKL. Including the terminal cysteine and phenylalanine, the CDR3 comprises 12 residues. Of all the DNA, just the CDR3 is kept, 36 bases in frame from base 1. V and J are truncated by 3 bases and 8 bases respectively, leaving an intervening sequence of 10 bases. What this sample's time point label stands for: persistent/refractory GD, antithyroid drugs over 5 years with positive TRAb. For both TCR sequencing and RNA sequencing, RNA was extracted from PBMCs in TRIzol. The diagnosis of Graves' disease followed American Thyroid Association guidelines. The patients came from an endocrinology department in Xi'an, China. Each patient gave approximately 9.7 milliliters of peripheral blood, collected in an EDTA anticoagulant tube. Ficoll Paque Plus density gradient separation was used to isolate PBMCs, and no further T cell sorting was done. An Agilent 2100 Bioanalyzer and agarose gel were used to assess RNA quality, and a NanoDrop 2000 was used to measure RNA concentration.

These data belong to a study of regulatory T cells in long-lasting Graves disease (dated by TCRdb to the early 2020s). In the study overall: To count as having persistent Graves' disease, a patient had to have received antithyroid drug treatment for over 5 years with TSH receptor autoantibodies remaining persistently positive. Persistent Graves' disease patients were compared with newly diagnosed Graves' disease patients by peripheral blood TCR sequencing and RNA sequencing. The study was registered as a clinical trial and conducted in China. A total of 35 or so samples underwent TCR sequencing: some 13 from persistent and roughly 20 from newly diagnosed Graves' disease patients. Antithyroid drugs had been taken for 8.5 to 11 years on average by persistent Graves' disease patients in the clinical cohort.

Results the study describes overall, beyond this receptor: Lower TCR Shannon entropy and fewer highly expanded clones were observed in persistent Graves' disease patients than in newly diagnosed patients, which suggested clonal expansion. Peripheral blood alone was examined, since thyroid tissue, which constituted the primary lesion, could not be accessed. Persistent patients shared more public clonotypes among themselves (2,741) than newly diagnosed patients did (approximately 900). Only the TCR beta chain was sequenced and analyzed. The small sample size was acknowledged by the authors as a limitation that may reduce accuracy. Preferential use of TRBV28, TRBJ1-2 and TRBJ2-5 was observed in persistent disease, whereas TRBV20-1 and TRBJ2-1 were favored in newly diagnosed disease.

Library generation was performed with multiplex PCR. Sequencing used an Illumina HiSeq 4000. CDR3 regions were amplified by Arm-PCR with iRepertoire HTBI primers to construct TCR beta libraries. PCR products were gel purified before sequencing. From the authors' description of their analysis: Gene usage analysis of CDR3 amino acid clonotypes relied on the roughly 67 TRBV and about 15 TRBJ segments identified across samples. COPE and FqMerger were used to merge filtered high-quality paired reads into contigs. BLAST was used to align contigs to the IMGT TRBV, TRBD and TRBJ reference genes, and CDR3 was defined following IMGT. Highly expanded clones were defined as clonotypes with a frequency above 0.1%. Shannon entropy was used to measure repertoire diversity, and the Gini coefficient was used to measure V-J evenness. Public clonotypes were defined as clonotypes shared by more than one individual. In-frame beta chains were kept once TCRdb had trimmed the public reads at Q25 with fastp and called clones with MiXCR. Entries that share a CDR3 protein sequence are merged under the most common genes and DNA. The V and J calls here are based on TCRdb, not the publication. A total of some 440,000 distinct CDR3 sequences appear in this sample, around 20% of them only once. Clones ranked in the top ten supply 7% to 10% of the sample.

The V gene is TRBV4-1 and the J gene is TRBJ1-1; a weak D assignment points to TRBD1 (5 bases agree). Sequencing was performed on peripheral blood mononuclear cells (PBMCs), taken when the disease was refractory, from a patient treated with antithyroid drugs. The TCR originated in a female donor with Graves disease. The DNA sequence follows: TGCGCCAGCAGCCAGGAATGGACAGAAGCTTTCTTT. It encodes CASSQEWTEAFF.